These 21 T cell receptor beta chains were all obtained from the same sample, sequenced in a study of siplizumab effects on memory and regulatory T cells. The data were produced by immunoSEQ multiplex PCR, yet TCRdb's version contains in-frame clones alone and is incomplete. The sample has 50,000 or so clones; approximately 93% are singletons. Sequencing used CD8+ T cells sorted from blood. Receptors originate from a human donor in good health.

V and J are TRBV11-2 and TRBJ1-1; D perhaps matches TRBD1 (6 bases). The CDR3 contains 15 residues. The V end lost 2 bases, the J end lost 5 bases, and 15 bases lay between the germline ends. Per the germline V gene, CDR1 is SGHAT and CDR2 is FQNNGV. CDR3 coding DNA: TGTGCCAGCAGCTTACTAAGCAGGGGTGGGACTGAAGCTTTCTTT. Protein: CASSLLSRGGTEAFF. Full variable domain (remainder filled in from reference TRBV11-2 and TRBJ1-1): EAGVAQSPRYKIIEKRQSVAFWCNPISGHATLYWYQQILGQGPKLLIQFQNNGVVDDSQLPKDRFSAERLKGVDSTLKIQPAKLEDSAVYLCASSLLSRGGTEAFFGQGTRLTVV.

V gene TRBV4-2 combines with J gene TRBJ1-1, with D maybe TRBD1 (5 bases). Trimming removed 0 bases at V and 0 bases at J, with 11 bases between. CDR3 length: 16 amino acids. Germline V CDR1 and CDR2: LGHNA, YNFKEQ. The CDR3 nucleotides read TGTGCCAGCAGCCAAGAAGGGACTACTATGAACACTGAAGCTTTCTTT. Translated: CASSQEGTTMNTEAFF.

For the CDR3, the DNA is TGTGCCAGCGGAGAAGGGGGACTCAATCAGCCCCAGCATTTT. It translates to CASGEGGLNQPQHF. The chain recombines TRBV2 with TRBJ1-5; D is perhaps TRBD1 (6 bases). The CDR3 loop spans 14 amino acids. Germline V gene data show CDR1 as SNHLY and CDR2 as FYNNEI. V lost 8 bases and J 3 bases, leaving 14 bases between the germline ends.

V and J are TRBV7-8 and TRBJ2-1, with TRBD2 matching 12 bases. V shed 1 base, J shed 4 bases, and the junction held 5 bases outside the gene matches. CDR3 length equals 17 residues. Germline values: CDR1 SGHVS, CDR2 FQNEAQ. The CDR3 DNA sequence: TGTGCCAGCAGCTTAGGTGCTAGCGGGAGGGAGTACAATGAGCAGTTCTTC. Encoded protein: CASSLGASGREYNEQFF.

V and J are TRBV6-6 and TRBJ1-5; 9 bases line up with TRBD1. This CDR3 comprises 15 residues. The V segment lost 6 bases and the J segment 7 bases; nucleotides outside the gene matches: 10. Germline CDR1 reads MNHNY; CDR2 reads SVGAGI (reference sequence). The CDR3 loop reads CASSSGQGMRQPQHF. CDR3 coding DNA: TGTGCCAGCAGCTCTGGACAGGGGATGCGACAGCCCCAGCATTTT.

This clone was recorded only once. The chain links TRBV10-2 to TRBJ1-2, with D maybe TRBD1 (6 bases). Germline-derived CDR1 and CDR2 are WSHSY and SAAADI. CDR3 length equals 11 residues. Trimming removed 9 bases from V and 8 bases from J, with 13 bases in between. CDR3 in DNA: TGCGCCAGTACCTCAGGGGTCGGCTACACCTTC. Residues: CASTSGVGYTF.

DNA of the CDR3: TGTGCCAGCATATCTTTTCGGGACAGGGGAAATAGTAAAGTACCCGGGGAGCTGTTTTTT. This translates into CASISFRDRGNSKVPGELFF. V is TRBV2 and J is TRBJ2-2; 10 positions match TRBD1. This CDR3 is built from 20 residues. With 7 bases clipped from V and 6 bases from J, the junction kept 23 bases outside the gene matches. Germline V gene sequence: CDR1 SNHLY, CDR2 FYNNEI.

V gene TRBV28 combines with J gene TRBJ2-5; 7 nucleotides line up with TRBD2. Germline CDR1 MDHEN, CDR2 SYDVKM. V dropped 5 bases and J dropped 4; count of bases not matched to a gene: 4. The CDR3 loop spans 13 amino acids. The CDR3 nucleotides are TGTGCCAGCAGTGACGGGGGGAGAGAGACCCAGTACTTC. Translation gives CASSDGGRETQYF.

This clone was seen a handful of times. CDR3 amino acids: CASKGVSYNEQFF. CDR3 DNA sequence: TGTGCCAGCAAGGGGGTCTCCTACAATGAGCAGTTCTTC. This chain connects TRBV6-1 to TRBJ2-1, with D perhaps matching TRBD1 (6 bases). CDR1 and CDR2 from the germline V gene are MNHNS and SASEGT. Trimming removed 7 bases at V and 0 bases at J, with 7 bases between. CDR3 size: 13 residues.

V usage is TRBV30 and J usage is TRBJ2-7; the match to TRBD1 covers 9 bases. CDR3 size: 13 residues. V shed 3 bases, J shed 6 bases, and the junction held 6 bases outside the gene matches. The germline V gene has CDR1 GTSNPN and CDR2 SVGIG (reference sequence). CDR3 region: CAWRDHRGLEQYF. CDR3 sequence (DNA): TGTGCCTGGAGAGATCACAGGGGGCTCGAGCAGTACTTC.

This clone was seen just once. The chain employs TRBV12-5 and TRBJ2-7; D is ambiguous. V was pared by 1 base and J by 4 bases, with 8 bases between. The germline gives CDR1 LGHNT, CDR2 FRNRAP. The CDR3 is 13 amino acids. CDR3 sequence: CASGLGTDYEQYF. CDR3 DNA: TGTGCTAGTGGTTTGGGGACGGATTACGAGCAGTACTTC.

The sample holds one count of this clone. The sample holds other DNA sequences that translate to the same CDR3. This chain uses TRBV11-2 with TRBJ2-5; D is perhaps TRBD2 (5 bases). Germline V lookup: CDR1 SGHAT, CDR2 FQNNGV. The CDR3 has 15 residues. Trimming left V 4 bases short and J 5 bases short, with 17 bases between. CDR3 DNA: TGTGCCAGCAGCTCCCGGGCAGGCAGAGGGGAGACCCAGTACTTC. Protein sequence: CASSSRAGRGETQYF.

This clone was detected ten times or more. The CDR3 DNA reads TGTGCCAGCAGCTTAGGGACAGAAGCATACTACGAGCAGTACTTC. Translating it yields CASSLGTEAYYEQYF. V is TRBV11-3 and J is TRBJ2-7; D may be TRBD1 (6 bases). CDR3 length: 15 amino acids. Germline V gene sequence: CDR1 SGHNT, CDR2 YENEEA. V lost 1 base and J 3 bases, leaving 13 bases between the germline ends.

This chain uses TRBV6-6 with TRBJ1-4; D unresolved. Germline CDR1 is MNHNY and CDR2 is SVGAGI (reference sequence). The CDR3 contains 15 residues. The germline V and J ends were trimmed by 5 bases and 7 bases, with 17 bases remaining between them. CDR3 coding DNA: TGTGCCAGCAGTACACGACCATTCACGTCTGAAAAACTGTTTTTT. This encodes CASSTRPFTSEKLFF.

The V call is TRBV15, the J call TRBJ2-4; D unresolved. V was cut by 6 bases and J by 0 bases, with 12 bases left in between. Germline V CDR1 and CDR2: LNHNV, YYDKDF (reference sequence). The CDR3 totals 15 residues. CDR3 amino acids: CATRHSVLAKNIQYF. The CDR3 DNA is TGTGCCACCAGACACAGTGTTTTAGCCAAAAACATTCAGTACTTC.

This sequence joins TRBV4-1 and TRBJ2-3; a weak D match, TRBD2 (6 bases). The CDR3 length is 15 residues. From germline, CDR1 is MGHRA and CDR2 YSYEKL. Trimming shortened V by 0 bases and J by 4 bases, and 11 bases separated the two germline ends. CDR3 residues: CASSQDGGVADTQYF. DNA of the CDR3: TGCGCCAGCAGCCAAGATGGAGGGGTCGCAGATACGCAGTATTTT.

CDR3 in DNA: TGTGCCAGCAGCTCGGGACCTCAAGAGACCCAGTACTTC. This gives the protein CASSSGPQETQYF. V gene TRBV7-6 combines with J gene TRBJ2-5, with D perhaps being TRBD1 or TRBD2 (5 bases each). Germline lookup yields CDR1 SGHVS and CDR2 FNYEAQ. CDR3 length: 13 residues. V was trimmed by 4 bases and J by 2 bases, leaving 8 bases between them.

The chain recombines TRBV7-2 with TRBJ2-3; 9 nucleotides line up with TRBD2. The germline V gene has CDR1 SGHTA and CDR2 FQGNSA. This CDR3 is built from 17 residues. V was clipped by 1 base and J by 2 bases; unmatched bases: 7. This CDR3 reads CASSLDLGLAFTDTQYF. For the CDR3, the DNA is TGTGCCAGCAGCTTAGACCTGGGACTAGCCTTCACAGATACGCAGTATTTT. Drawing the rest from reference TRBV7-2 and TRBJ2-3, the complete variable domain is GAGVSQSPSNKVTEKGKDVELRCDPISGHTALYWYRQSLGQGLEFLIYFQGNSAPDKSGLPSDRFSAERTGGSVSTLTIQRTQQEDSAVYLCASSLDLGLAFTDTQYFGPGTRLTVL.

The V and J genes are TRBV7-9 and TRBJ2-1; D is uncertain. Germline CDR1 SEHNR, CDR2 FQNEAQ (reference sequence). V shed 6 bases and J shed 1 base, with 13 bases lying between them. CDR3 length: 15 residues. CDR3 amino acids: CASRPKNLSYNEQFF. For the CDR3, the DNA is TGTGCCAGCAGGCCTAAGAATTTATCCTACAATGAGCAGTTCTTC.

The rearrangement links TRBV5-1 to TRBJ1-2; 10 bases map to TRBD1. The trim removed 4 bases at V and 5 bases at J, leaving 8 bases unmatched. In germline, CDR1 is SGHRS, CDR2 YFSETQ. CDR3 length: 15 residues. For the CDR3, the DNA is TGCGCCAGCAGCGGAACGGACAGGGGGACATATGGCTACACCTTC. This encodes CASSGTDRGTYGYTF.

The chain joins TRBV27 to TRBJ2-1; the D is unclear. The germline CDR1 and CDR2 sequences are MNHEY and SMNVEV (reference sequence). V was cut by 5 bases and J by 4 bases, with 9 bases left in between. The CDR3 length is 13 residues. CDR3 DNA sequence: TGTGCCAGCAGTGCCAGAGAGTACAATGAGCAGTTCTTC. Translation gives CASSAREYNEQFF.